This TCR beta chain came from a study of T cells in Graves' hyperthyroidism and ophthalmopathy. For the study at large: At the time of initial diagnosis and before any treatment, peripheral blood was collected.

Study findings and constraints: The majority of expanded thyroid clonotypes above 0.001 also appeared in blood.

Per germline, CDR1 MDHEN and CDR2 SYDVKM. V was clipped by 5 bases and J by 4 bases, with 9 bases between them. The CDR3 totals 13 residues. Ophthalmopathy patients showed a Clinical Activity Score of at least 3, NOSPECS grade of at least 4 and duration under 3 months. There were TCR beta CDR3 regions amplified from RNA transcripts. The HTBI primer set was used in a first-round RT-PCR of the TCR CDR3. TCRdb re-called the multiplex PCR reads through MiXCR, storing one row per CDR3 protein. The sample has hundreds of thousands of distinct CDR3 sequences, more than 14% seen once; the top ten hold around 13%. This clonotype was observed many times. Its antigen is currently unknown.

The V call is TRBV28, the J call TRBJ1-5; D gene unclear. This receptor was identified in a woman aged 50 to 60 with Graves' ophthalmopathy. The sequenced sample consisted of blood. CDR3 coding DNA: TGTGCCAGCAGTCGGGTTGGAAATCAGCCCCAGCATTTT. Translation gives CASSRVGNQPQHF. Drawing the rest from reference TRBV28 and TRBJ1-5, the complete variable domain is DVKVTQSSRYLVKRTGEKVFLECVQDMDHENMFWYRQDPGLGLRLIYFSYDVKMKEKGDIPEGYSVSREKKERFSLILESASTNQTSMYLCASSRVGNQPQHFGDGTRLSIL.